The present T cell receptor (beta chain) was sequenced within a study of T cell responses to AZD1222 COVID-19 vaccine. Study-wide results and caveats: Once two AZD1222 doses were given, Spike-specific TCR breadth and depth went up. As reported, nearly half of all spike-specific TCRs target variant regions that are unmutated. Clonal diversity may have been underestimated, and the donors were mostly white British, with more females than males.

Some second doses came at about 4 weeks and others at about 12 weeks; these were pooled. About this clone itself: Its specificity is unknown.

This CDR3 comprises 18 residues. The junction had 8 bases not matched to a gene; V was cut back by 2 bases and J by 3 bases. Looked up from germline, CDR1 is SEHNR and CDR2 is FQNEAQ (reference sequence). Data came from immunoSEQ multiplex PCR; TCRdb stores just in-frame clones and leaves some out. The table has around 110,000 clones, around 94% seen once; the top ten hold 1.6%. This receptor was taken from an adult who received the AZD1222 COVID-19 vaccine. The rearrangement joins TRBV7-9 to TRBJ2-2; 11 nucleotides agree with TRBD2. This specimen consisted of peripheral blood, obtained 28 days after the second AZD1222 dose. For the CDR3, the DNA is TGTGCCAGCAGCTTAAGCCCCGGGACTAGCGGATACACCGGGGAGCTGTTTTTT. This encodes CASSLSPGTSGYTGELFF. The whole variable domain, filled in from reference TRBV7-9 and TRBJ2-2, reads DTGVSQNPRHKITKRGQNVTFRCDPISEHNRLYWYRQTLGQGPEFLTYFQNEAQLEKSRLLSDRFSAERPKGSFSTLEIQRTEQGDSAMYLCASSLSPGTSGYTGELFFGEGSRLTVL.